The T cell receptor (beta chain) described here comes from a study of T cell responses to AZD1222 COVID-19 vaccine. The study, taken as a whole, reports: Of spike-specific TCRs, nearly half reportedly target regions left unmutated in variants.

Trimming took 3 bases from V and 10 from J; bases not matched to a gene: 5. Germline V gene data show CDR1 as SEHNR and CDR2 as FQNEAQ (reference sequence). The CDR3 length is 14 residues. Worth noting for this clone: The antigen is unknown.

Method: immunoSEQ multiplex PCR; TCRdb's copy keeps in-frame clones and lacks some. The top ten clones hold over 2% of a sample with about 110,000 clones, over 85% of them seen once. The chain recombines TRBV7-9 with TRBJ1-6; 8 nucleotides line up with TRBD1. This TCR came from an adult who received the AZD1222 COVID-19 vaccine. The sample in question was peripheral blood, obtained 28 days after the second AZD1222 dose. The CDR3 sequence: CASSFGQGRSPLHF. CDR3 in DNA: TGTGCCAGCAGCTTCGGACAGGGACGGTCACCCCTCCACTTT.